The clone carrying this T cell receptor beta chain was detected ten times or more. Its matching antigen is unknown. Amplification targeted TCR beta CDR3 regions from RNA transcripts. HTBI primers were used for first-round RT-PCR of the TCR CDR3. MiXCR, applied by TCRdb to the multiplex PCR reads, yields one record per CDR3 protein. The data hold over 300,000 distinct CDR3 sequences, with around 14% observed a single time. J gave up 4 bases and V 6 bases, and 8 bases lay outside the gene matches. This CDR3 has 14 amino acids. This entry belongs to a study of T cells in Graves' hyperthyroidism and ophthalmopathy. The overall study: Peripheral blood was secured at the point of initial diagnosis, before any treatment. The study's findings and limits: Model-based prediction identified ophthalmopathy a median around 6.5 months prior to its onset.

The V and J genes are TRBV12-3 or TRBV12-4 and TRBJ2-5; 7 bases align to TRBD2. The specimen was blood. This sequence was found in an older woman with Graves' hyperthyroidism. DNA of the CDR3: TGTGCCAGCAGCCCCGGACTAGGAGGAGAGACCCAGTACTTC. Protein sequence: CASSPGLGGETQYF.